Sequencing of this T cell receptor beta chain was carried out in a study of control samples from healthy donors and cancer patients. Unmatched junction bases numbered 8, after V lost 3 bases and J lost 4 bases. Germline-derived CDR1 and CDR2 are LGHNA and YSLEER. This CDR3 is 16 amino acids long. Produced via immunoSEQ multiplex PCR; TCRdb's table is partial and in-frame only. The sample records 90,000 to 100,000 clones, around 80% being singletons. The sample comprised blood. This receptor was identified in a woman in her 30s in good health. This rearrangement joins TRBV4-3 to TRBJ2-2, with 7 bases fitting TRBD1. DNA of the CDR3: TGCGCCAGCAGCCAGCTTCACAGGGGTGGCACCGGGGAGCTGTTTTTT. Amino acid sequence: CASSQLHRGGTGELFF.